The clone carrying this T cell receptor beta chain was picked up a small number of times. No antigen is known for it. The data were taken from a study of T cells in Graves' hyperthyroidism and ophthalmopathy. The study's findings and limits: Most thyroid clonotypes with frequency above 0.001 were detected in blood.

Uncontrolled infection, other autoimmune disease, pregnancy or lactation excluded patients. Thyroid ultrasound, orbital computed tomography, clinical symptoms, and serum thyroxine and TRAb underpinned diagnoses. Template material for amplifying TCR beta CDR3 regions consisted of RNA transcripts. The study used the HTBI primer set for a first-round RT-PCR of the TCR CDR3. Each CDR3 protein is one row after TCRdb ran MiXCR on the multiplex PCR reads. The sample shows around 300,000 distinct CDR3 sequences, roughly an eighth of them seen only once. Sequencing was performed on blood. This TCR came from a woman in her forties with Graves' ophthalmopathy.

CDR3 residues: CASSLFGRSNQPQHF. CDR3 coding DNA: TGTGCCAGCAGTTTATTCGGCAGAAGTAATCAGCCCCAGCATTTT. The chain links TRBV28 to TRBJ1-5; no reliable D call. Trimming removed 1 base at V and 4 bases at J, with 11 bases between. The CDR3 has 15 residues. Germline V lookup: CDR1 MDHEN, CDR2 SYDVKM.